Presented here are 14 T cell receptor beta chains from one specimen sequenced in a study of siplizumab effects on memory and regulatory T cells. The table came from immunoSEQ multiplex PCR; TCRdb's copy has only in-frame clones and leaves some out. The profile shows 100,000 to 120,000 clones, just under 95% of them singletons. The sequenced material came from CD4+ T cells sorted from blood. Receptors originate from a human donor in good health.

The rearrangement links TRBV5-1 to TRBJ1-5; D is uncertain. With 0 bases removed from V and 2 bases from J, the gap between germline ends came to 9 bases. There are 15 residues in the CDR3. Germline values: CDR1 SGHRS, CDR2 YFSETQ. Here the CDR3 reads CASSLDSSGNQPQHF. DNA of the CDR3: TGCGCCAGCAGCTTGGACAGTAGCGGCAATCAGCCCCAGCATTTT.

This chain joins TRBV6-1 and TRBJ1-2; maybe TRBD1 (6 bases). The CDR3 is 13 amino acids. Germline V gene data show CDR1 as MNHNS and CDR2 as SASEGT. CDR3 sequence reads: CAGQRGGNYGYTF. CDR3 DNA: TGTGCAGGTCAGAGAGGGGGTAACTATGGCTACACCTTC.

This sequence joins TRBV6-6 and TRBJ2-3; the D gene is possibly TRBD1 (5 bases). Per the germline V gene, CDR1 is MNHNY and CDR2 is SVGAGI (reference sequence). CDR3 length: 13 residues. Trimming stripped 10 bases from V and 2 bases from J, with 13 bases between. The CDR3 sequence is CATRAPITDTQYF. For the CDR3, the DNA is TGTGCCACCAGGGCCCCGATCACAGATACGCAGTATTTT.

This chain uses TRBV19 with TRBJ1-2, with D maybe TRBD1 (5 bases). This CDR3 has 16 residues. CDR1 and CDR2 (germline): LNHDA, SQIVND (reference sequence). V lost 5 bases and J 8 bases, leaving 24 bases between the germline ends. Here the CDR3 DNA reads TGTGCCAGTAGTCAATACCCCATTCAGGGACGAACAGGCTACACCTTC. Translation: CASSQYPIQGRTGYTF.

The gene calls are TRBV15 and TRBJ2-4; D not resolved. The germline V gene has CDR1 LNHNV and CDR2 YYDKDF (reference sequence). This CDR3 spans 12 amino acids. V shed 4 bases and J shed 7 bases, with 8 bases lying between them. DNA of the CDR3: TGTGCCACCAGCAATGCTCTGAACATTCAGTACTTC. Encoded protein: CATSNALNIQYF.

The rearrangement links TRBV19 to TRBJ2-1; D perhaps matches TRBD1 (6 bases). Germline-derived CDR1 and CDR2 are LNHDA and SQIVND (reference sequence). The CDR3 runs to 16 residues. V was pared by 1 base and J by 2 bases, with 12 bases between. The CDR3 region has the DNA TGTGCCAGTAGTATAGCCCCACAGGGTACCTACAATGAGCAGTTCTTC. Protein product: CASSIAPQGTYNEQFF.

The rearrangement links TRBV6-6 to TRBJ2-1; perhaps TRBD1 as D (5 bases). The CDR3 runs to 13 residues. Per the germline V gene, CDR1 is MNHNY and CDR2 is SVGAGI (reference sequence). The V and J ends lost 7 bases and 3 bases respectively, with 10 bases between them. The CDR3 is CASTLTGYNEQFF. DNA of the CDR3: TGTGCCAGCACCCTAACAGGCTACAATGAGCAGTTCTTC.

The chain links TRBV6-1 to TRBJ2-7; 7 nucleotides agree with TRBD1. V shed 1 base, J shed 2 bases, and the junction held 8 bases outside the gene matches. The CDR3 totals 16 residues. CDR1 is MNHNS, CDR2 SASEGT, per germline. The CDR3 DNA reads as TGTGCCAGCAGTGAAGAAATGGACAGGTCCCCCTACGAGCAGTACTTC. Translated: CASSEEMDRSPYEQYF.

This clone was seen a few times. V is TRBV14 and J is TRBJ1-2; TRBD1 aligns across 9 bases. The CDR3 covers 18 residues. V dropped 5 bases and J dropped 4; count of bases not matched to a gene: 17. Per the germline V gene, CDR1 is SGHDN and CDR2 is FVKESK. In nucleotides, the CDR3 is TGTGCCAGCAGCATCGGCGGGACAGGGAAAAGAGCTCTCTATGGCTACACCTTC. Translation: CASSIGGTGKRALYGYTF.

This clone appeared a single time. V usage is TRBV18 and J usage is TRBJ2-7, with TRBD2 identical over 13 bases. J gave up 3 bases and V 2 bases, and 4 bases lay outside the gene matches. Per germline, CDR1 KGHSH and CDR2 LQKENI. This CDR3 has 16 residues. This chain's CDR3 is CASSPDGLAGVYEQYF. In DNA form, the CDR3 reads TGTGCCAGCTCACCAGACGGACTAGCGGGAGTCTACGAGCAGTACTTC.

This chain uses TRBV6-5 with TRBJ1-6; D remains ambiguous. Trimming stripped 5 bases from V and 9 bases from J, with 11 bases between. From germline, CDR1 is MNHEY and CDR2 SVGAGI. CDR3 length: 13 amino acids. CDR3 amino acids: CASSTSPGSPLHF. In DNA, the CDR3 is TGTGCCAGCAGTACCAGTCCCGGTTCACCCCTCCACTTT.

J is TRBJ2-7 and V is TRBV10-1, with 9 bases lining up with TRBD1. The CDR3 covers 16 residues. J was trimmed by 0 bases and V by 4 bases; bases with no gene match: 7. Germline V gene sequence: CDR1 WNHNN, CDR2 SYGVQD (reference sequence). The CDR3: CASSGSGTGNSYEQYF. Written as DNA, the CDR3 is TGCGCCAGCAGTGGATCCGGGACAGGGAACTCCTACGAGCAGTACTTC.

This clone has a single count. This chain uses TRBV12-5 with TRBJ1-5, with D perhaps matching TRBD1 (6 bases). Germline CDR1 reads LGHNT; CDR2 reads FRNRAP. The CDR3 totals 18 residues. Trimming stripped 6 bases from V and 4 bases from J, with 25 bases between. The CDR3 bases are TGTGCTAGTGGCTTTGATTTGGGGGCCCCTCCACATAATCAGCCCCAGCATTTT. Amino acid sequence: CASGFDLGAPPHNQPQHF.

V and J are TRBV5-1 and TRBJ2-7; 10 nucleotides line up with TRBD2. CDR1 is SGHRS, CDR2 YFSETQ, per germline. This CDR3 contains 15 residues. J gave up 3 bases and V 2 bases, and 5 bases lay outside the gene matches. The CDR3 loop reads CASSLLAGSNYEQYF. The DNA for the CDR3 is TGCGCCAGCAGCTTACTAGCGGGATCGAACTACGAGCAGTACTTC.